This T cell receptor beta chain appears in the sequencing data of a study of T-cell reconstitution after alpha-beta-depleted transplantation in children. Details on this clonotype: The antigen is unknown.

Germline loops: CDR1 SEHNR, CDR2 FQNEAQ (reference sequence). There are 14 residues in the CDR3. V was trimmed by 1 base and J by 3 bases, leaving 10 bases between them. The library targeted TCRbeta and was prepared with unique molecular identifiers. TCRdb re-called the PCR reads with MiXCR, one entry per CDR3 protein. The data hold 780,000 or so distinct CDR3 sequences, with under 20% observed a single time. Findings and limits, study-wide: Newly made T cells mostly supplied T-cell counts and diversity one year after transplant. After transplant, high TCRbeta diversity at day 60 in some patients arose from surviving recipient T cells and thymic progenitors. At around two months after transplant, the alpha-beta T cells were reportedly derived from several hundred expanded clones that came from non-depleted graft cells.

The chain combines TRBV7-9 with TRBJ2-7; possibly TRBD2 for D (5 bases). This TCR derives from a male patient between 5 and 17 years old who had a stem cell transplant for acute lymphoblastic leukemia, so the T cells may come from the graft donor. Here the sequenced sample was PBMCs, mostly from graft donor cells, taken 360 days after TCRalphabeta/CD19-depleted stem cell transplant. The CDR3 region is CASSLVDGIYEQYF. CDR3 DNA sequence: TGTGCCAGCAGCTTAGTCGACGGGATCTACGAGCAGTACTTC. Using reference TRBV7-9 and TRBJ2-7 for the parts outside the CDR3, the full variable domain is DTGVSQNPRHKITKRGQNVTFRCDPISEHNRLYWYRQTLGQGPEFLTYFQNEAQLEKSRLLSDRFSAERPKGSFSTLEIQRTEQGDSAMYLCASSLVDGIYEQYFGPGTRLTVT.